Presented here are 2 T cell receptor beta chains from one specimen sequenced in a study of blood T cell repertoires in COVID-19. The table came from immunoSEQ multiplex PCR; TCRdb's copy has only in-frame clones and leaves some out. The data contain 350,000 or so clones, roughly 90% of them seen just once; the ten biggest clones take up 6% to 7.5%. What was sequenced was peripheral blood. The receptors derive from a man aged 18-30 years with active or convalescent COVID-19.

The chain joins TRBV6-5 to TRBJ2-7; TRBD2 is a possible D gene (5 bases). This CDR3 spans 12 amino acids. The germline gives CDR1 MNHEY, CDR2 SVGAGI. Trimming took 2 bases from V and 6 from J, leaving 8 bases between them. CDR3 amino acids: CASSYVRGEQYF. The DNA for the CDR3 is TGTGCCAGCAGTTACGTTCGGGGCGAGCAGTACTTC.

Regarding this clone: At the DNA level, this CDR3 is encoded by other sequences in the same sample as well. The chain joins TRBV19 to TRBJ2-2; 9 bases line up with TRBD2. From germline, CDR1 is LNHDA and CDR2 SQIVND (reference sequence). Trimming at V came to 3 bases and at J to 6 bases, leaving 8 bases not matched to a gene. The CDR3 sequence is 16 residues long. The CDR3 sequence is CASSIGAGGPSGELFF. CDR3 sequence (DNA): TGTGCCAGTAGTATCGGCGCGGGGGGGCCATCCGGGGAGCTGTTTTTT. The variable domain in full, with the rest retrieved from reference TRBV19 and TRBJ2-2, is DGGITQSPKYLFRKEGQNVTLSCEQNLNHDAMYWYRQDPGQGLRLIYYSQIVNDFQKGDIAEGYSVSREKKESFPLTVTSAQKNPTAFYLCASSIGAGGPSGELFFGEGSRLTVL.